These 31 T cell receptor beta chains were sequenced from one sample in a study of cytomegalovirus exposure and HLA in healthy donors. Primers included in the PCR were 60 Vbeta and 13 Jbeta primers. Method: immunoSEQ multiplex PCR; TCRdb's copy keeps in-frame clones and lacks some. The table has roughly 200,000 clones, about 80% seen once. The source material was PBMCs. The receptors come from a man under 40 in good health and CMV-seronegative.

This chain connects TRBV19 to TRBJ1-5; 7 bases align to TRBD1. The V segment lost 4 bases and the J segment 7 bases; nucleotides outside the gene matches: 7. This CDR3 is built from 14 residues. Germline CDR1 is LNHDA and CDR2 is SQIVND (reference sequence). The CDR3 sequence is CASSTIQGFQPQHF. CDR3 coding DNA: TGTGCCAGTAGTACAATACAGGGGTTCCAGCCCCAGCATTTT.

This clone was seen more than once but under ten times. This rearrangement joins TRBV19 to TRBJ1-5; D unclear. Germline CDR1 LNHDA, CDR2 SQIVND (reference sequence). This CDR3 has 13 amino acids. The germline V and J ends were trimmed by 6 bases and 0 bases, with 6 bases remaining between them. CDR3 amino acids: CASREYSNQPQHF. The CDR3 nucleotides read TGTGCCAGTAGGGAGTATAGCAATCAGCCCCAGCATTTT.

The chain is built from TRBV7-3 and TRBJ2-2; 8 positions agree with TRBD2. The CDR3 is 17 amino acids. Germline V gene lookup returns CDR1 SGHTA and CDR2 FQGTGA. V gave up 6 bases and J gave up 5 bases; unmatched junction bases: 14. The CDR3 reads CASRRGPAGAGTGELFF. The CDR3 DNA sequence: TGTGCCAGCAGACGAGGCCCAGCGGGAGCTGGGACCGGGGAGCTGTTTTTT. Complete variable domain (other parts from reference TRBV7-3 and TRBJ2-2): GAGVSQTPSNKVTEKGKYVELRCDPISGHTALYWYRQSLGQGPEFLIYFQGTGAADDSGLPNDRFFAVRPEGSVSTLKIQRTERGDSAVYLCASRRGPAGAGTGELFFGEGSRLTVL.

This clone was observed a handful of times. This sequence joins TRBV5-8 and TRBJ2-5; 8 nucleotides agree with TRBD1. The CDR3 is 15 residues long. V lost 4 bases, J lost 1 base, and 6 bases stayed unmatched. Germline CDR1 reads SGHTS; CDR2 reads YDEGEE. CDR3 loop: CASSRGTGGQETQYF. The CDR3 DNA follows: TGTGCCAGCAGCAGAGGGACAGGCGGCCAAGAGACCCAGTACTTC.

The gene calls are TRBV5-4 and TRBJ1-1; D is perhaps TRBD1 (5 bases). The germline V and J ends were trimmed by 0 bases and 4 bases, with 10 bases remaining between them. Germline V gives CDR1 SGHNT, CDR2 YYREEE (reference sequence). This CDR3 spans 14 amino acids. In DNA form, the CDR3 reads TGTGCCAGCAGCTTGGGAATCGGGGGCACTGAAGCTTTCTTT. This gives the protein CASSLGIGGTEAFF. The whole variable domain, filled in from reference TRBV5-4 and TRBJ1-1, reads ETGVTQSPTHLIKTRGQQVTLRCSSQSGHNTVSWYQQALGQGPQFIFQYYREEENGRGNFPPRFSGLQFPNYSSELNVNALELDDSALYLCASSLGIGGTEAFFGQGTRLTVV.

This clone was observed once. This chain joins TRBV6-5 and TRBJ1-1, with TRBD1 matching 7 bases. This CDR3 is 14 amino acids long. V lost 6 bases, J lost 0 bases, and 4 bases stayed unmatched. CDR1 and CDR2 (germline): MNHEY, SVGAGI. The CDR3 loop reads CASSPDRLNTEAFF. The CDR3 DNA follows: TGTGCCAGCAGCCCGGACAGGCTGAACACTGAAGCTTTCTTT.

CDR3 coding DNA: TGTGCCAGCAGCCCCGAGGGTTTAGGGAACGGCAATCAGCCCCAGCATTTT. This sequence encodes CASSPEGLGNGNQPQHF. The chain has TRBV7-9 and TRBJ1-5; D ambiguous. V lost 5 bases, J lost 2 bases, and 19 bases lay in between. From germline, CDR1 is SEHNR and CDR2 FQNEAQ (reference sequence). There are 17 residues in the CDR3.

J is TRBJ1-5 and V is TRBV7-2; D unresolved. V was trimmed by 5 bases and J by 2 bases, leaving 10 bases between them. The germline CDR1 and CDR2 sequences are SGHTA and FQGNSA. CDR3 length: 14 amino acids. This CDR3 reads CASSPGSGNQPQHF. CDR3 nucleotides: TGTGCCAGCAGCCCCGGTTCGGGCAATCAGCCCCAGCATTTT. The complete variable domain, with remaining parts taken from reference TRBV7-2 and TRBJ1-5, reads GAGVSQSPSNKVTEKGKDVELRCDPISGHTALYWYRQSLGQGLEFLIYFQGNSAPDKSGLPSDRFSAERTGGSVSTLTIQRTQQEDSAVYLCASSPGSGNQPQHFGDGTRLSIL.

With respect to this clone: The junction shows a germline mismatch at one end, possibly a read error. This rearrangement joins TRBV6-5 to TRBJ1-4, with TRBD1 matching over 7 bases. This CDR3 has 14 amino acids. The germline V gene encodes CDR1 MNHEY and CDR2 SVGAGI. The CDR3: CASSSIDRATERVF. In DNA form, the CDR3 reads TGTGCCAGCAGTTCCATCGACAGGGCCACCGAGCGAGTTTTT.

The genes are TRBV28 and TRBJ1-6; 7 bases agree with TRBD1. This CDR3 spans 17 amino acids. V lost 8 bases to trimming and J lost 0 bases; unmatched junction nucleotides: 10. Germline-derived CDR1 and CDR2 are MDHEN and SYDVKM. CDR3 DNA sequence: TGTGCCAGCGGGGAGAGACAGGGCAGCTCCTATAATTCACCCCTCCACTTT. The encoded protein is CASGERQGSSYNSPLHF.

The chain combines TRBV7-2 with TRBJ2-7; 9 bases fit TRBD2. CDR3 size: 19 residues. J lost 5 bases, V lost 2 bases, and 19 bases had no gene match. Looked up from germline, CDR1 is SGHTA and CDR2 is FQGNSA. The CDR3 nucleotides are TGTGCCAGCAGCTTACCGTTCGGATTTTCCATAGCGGGAGACGACGAGCAGTACTTC. This sequence encodes CASSLPFGFSIAGDDEQYF.

There are a few counts of this clone. The gene calls are TRBV10-3 and TRBJ1-1; 10 bases align to TRBD1. This CDR3 comprises 14 residues. The germline CDR1 and CDR2 sequences are ENHRY and SYGVKD. The V gene end was trimmed by 5 bases and the J gene end by 7 bases; junction bases not matched to a gene: 7. This CDR3 is CAISYGQGGFEAFF. DNA for the CDR3: TGTGCCATCAGTTACGGACAGGGGGGGTTTGAAGCTTTCTTT.

The chain couples TRBV5-1 to TRBJ1-1, with TRBD1 as a possible D gene (5 bases). This CDR3 spans 14 amino acids. Per germline, CDR1 SGHRS and CDR2 YFSETQ. Trimming removed 4 bases from V and 7 bases from J, with 17 bases in between. CDR3 sequence (DNA): TGCGCCAGCAGCCGTACACTCCTCGGGGGTGAAGCTTTCTTT. This gives the protein CASSRTLLGGEAFF.

The gene calls are TRBV7-9 and TRBJ2-2; D unresolved. Trimming pared 5 bases from V and 1 base from J, leaving 5 bases between. This CDR3 is 13 amino acids long. Germline V lookup: CDR1 SEHNR, CDR2 FQNEAQ (reference sequence). In DNA form, the CDR3 reads TGTGCCAGCAGCCCCCTGAACACCGGGGAGCTGTTTTTT. Protein sequence: CASSPLNTGELFF.

The rearrangement uses TRBV6-1 and TRBJ2-1; 10 nucleotides agree with TRBD2. With 0 bases clipped from V and 4 bases from J, the junction kept 12 bases outside the gene matches. The CDR3 runs 19 residues. CDR1 is MNHNS and CDR2 is SASEGT in the germline V gene. The chain's CDR3 is CASSEAKLIAGGRYNEQFF. The CDR3 DNA sequence: TGTGCCAGCAGTGAAGCGAAGTTGATAGCGGGAGGCCGATACAATGAGCAGTTCTTC.

V usage is TRBV4-1 and J usage is TRBJ2-1, with TRBD2 identical over 8 bases. V lost 0 bases, J lost 6 bases, and 7 bases stayed unmatched. The CDR3 consists of 16 residues. Germline loops: CDR1 MGHRA, CDR2 YSYEKL. CDR3 protein: CASSQEGSGILNEQFF. The CDR3 DNA is TGCGCCAGCAGCCAAGAGGGTAGCGGGATCCTCAATGAGCAGTTCTTC.

This rearrangement joins TRBV5-8 to TRBJ1-3; D is perhaps TRBD1 (5 bases). Trimming removed 4 bases at V and 4 bases at J, with 12 bases between. Germline values: CDR1 SGHTS, CDR2 YDEGEE. This CDR3 spans 14 amino acids. The CDR3 is CASSKGRVGNTIYF. In DNA form, the CDR3 reads TGTGCCAGCAGCAAGGGCAGGGTCGGAAACACCATATATTTT.

V usage is TRBV9 and J usage is TRBJ2-7; D ambiguous. Germline values: CDR1 SGDLS, CDR2 YYNGEE. This CDR3 has 12 amino acids. V lost 4 bases and J 3 bases, leaving 8 bases between the germline ends. The CDR3 here is CASSPRGYEQYF. Here the CDR3 DNA reads TGTGCCAGCAGCCCCCGCGGCTACGAGCAGTACTTC.

CDR3 nucleotide sequence: TGTGCCAGCAGTTCTAGCACCGGGGGGATCGACGAGCAGTACTTC. This gives the protein CASSSSTGGIDEQYF. The chain joins TRBV6-4 to TRBJ2-7; 7 bases match TRBD2. The CDR3 sequence is 15 residues long. From germline, CDR1 is MRHNA and CDR2 SNTAGT. The junction had 12 bases not matched to a gene; V was cut back by 5 bases and J by 5 bases.

This clone turned up a few times. The gene calls are TRBV15 and TRBJ2-7; 13 bases map to TRBD2. Losses at the gene ends were 0 bases for V and 2 bases for J; bases not matched to a gene: 7. The CDR3 is made up of 18 amino acids. Germline CDR1 and CDR2: LNHNV and YYDKDF (reference sequence). This CDR3 reads CATSRDPRLAGGTYEQYF. The DNA for the CDR3 is TGTGCCACCAGCAGAGATCCGCGACTAGCGGGAGGAACCTACGAGCAGTACTTC.

The chain recombines TRBV12-5 with TRBJ1-4; D call uncertain. Germline assignment: CDR1 LGHNT and CDR2 FRNRAP. The V and J ends lost 5 bases and 1 base respectively, with 20 bases between them. The CDR3 spans 18 residues. CDR3 nucleotides: TGTGCTAGTGGTGTTTTGCCAAGGAGGGTAAGAACTAATGAAAAACTGTTTTTT. The encoded protein is CASGVLPRRVRTNEKLFF.

The chain recombines TRBV19 with TRBJ2-1; perhaps TRBD2 as D (6 bases). V lost 9 bases and J 4 bases, leaving 16 bases between the germline ends. CDR1 is LNHDA, CDR2 SQIVND, per germline (reference sequence). The CDR3 length is 14 residues. CDR3 bases: TGTGCCAGCTCCCGCGGGGATACATACAATGAGCAGTTCTTC. This sequence encodes CASSRGDTYNEQFF.

J is TRBJ1-1 and V is TRBV9; D is undetermined. V dropped 0 bases and J dropped 3 bases, with 9 bases sitting between them. The CDR3 extends over 14 amino acids. Germline loops: CDR1 SGDLS, CDR2 YYNGEE. The CDR3 sequence is CASSVGEKDTEAFF. As DNA, the CDR3 is TGTGCCAGCAGCGTAGGGGAGAAGGACACTGAAGCTTTCTTT.

The V call is TRBV5-1, the J call TRBJ2-1; D possibly corresponds to TRBD2 (5 bases). Germline-derived CDR1 and CDR2 are SGHRS and YFSETQ. Trimming pared 0 bases from V and 2 bases from J, leaving 12 bases between. The CDR3 sequence is 16 residues long. CDR3: CASSLVGELTYNEQFF. The CDR3 coding sequence is TGCGCCAGCAGCTTGGTCGGGGAACTTACCTACAATGAGCAGTTCTTC.

The chain has TRBV7-3 and TRBJ2-7; perhaps TRBD2 as D (6 bases). CDR1 and CDR2 (germline): SGHTA, FQGTGA. The ends were cut back, 4 bases at V and 6 bases at J, with 16 bases in the middle. The CDR3 consists of 14 residues. CDR3 residues: CASSSPGVASEQYF. The CDR3 nucleotides are TGTGCCAGCAGCTCCCCGGGAGTGGCTAGCGAGCAGTACTTC.

V usage is TRBV7-6 and J usage is TRBJ1-1, with 10 nucleotides matching TRBD1. The ends lost 4 bases at V and 4 bases at J; junction bases unmatched: 6. The CDR3 runs to 15 residues. CDR1 is SGHVS, CDR2 FNYEAQ, per germline. The CDR3 sequence is CASSYGQGGSTEAFF. The CDR3 coding sequence is TGTGCCAGCAGCTACGGACAGGGGGGTTCCACTGAAGCTTTCTTT.

The chain is built from TRBV6-1 and TRBJ2-1; D is perhaps TRBD1 (6 bases). The CDR3 has 19 residues. CDR1 and CDR2 (germline): MNHNS, SASEGT. V was shortened by 3 bases and J by 5 bases, with 26 bases between the two germline ends. CDR3 nucleotides: TGTGCCAGCAGTGACCGCCTAGAAGGGTCAGACAGGTCCGACAATGAGCAGTTCTTC. Translating gives CASSDRLEGSDRSDNEQFF.

The V gene is TRBV6-6, the J gene TRBJ1-1; D unresolved. The CDR3 is made up of 14 amino acids. Germline V gene lookup returns CDR1 MNHNY and CDR2 SVGAGI (reference sequence). The V end was cut by 6 bases, the J end by 0 bases, with 11 bases between. The CDR3 nucleotides are TGTGCCAGCAGACAGCACAGCATGAACACTGAAGCTTTCTTT. Its protein product is CASRQHSMNTEAFF.

The sample holds a few counts of this clone. The gene calls are TRBV10-1 and TRBJ2-1; 12 nucleotides line up with TRBD2. This CDR3 spans 19 amino acids. The J segment lost 4 bases and the V segment lost 0 bases, leaving 10 bases of the junction unmatched. Germline V gene data show CDR1 as WNHNN and CDR2 as SYGVQD (reference sequence). CDR3 sequence reads: CASSESRLAGVPAYNEQFF. The CDR3 DNA sequence: TGCGCCAGCAGTGAGTCGCGACTAGCGGGAGTGCCGGCGTACAATGAGCAGTTCTTC.

The CDR3 loop reads CASSVTLDNEQFF. CDR3 DNA: TGTGCCAGCAGCGTGACACTTGACAATGAGCAGTTCTTC. This chain uses TRBV9 with TRBJ2-1, with D uncertain. V lost 2 bases and J 5 bases, leaving 8 bases between the germline ends. The CDR3 extends over 13 amino acids. Germline V lookup: CDR1 SGDLS, CDR2 YYNGEE.

The CDR3 protein is CASTPTSGPYEQYF. CDR3 nucleotide sequence: TGTGCCAGCACCCCGACTAGCGGACCCTACGAGCAGTACTTC. The chain links TRBV6-6 to TRBJ2-7; TRBD2 matches at 9 bases. Losses at the gene ends were 7 bases for V and 2 bases for J; bases not matched to a gene: 6. In germline, CDR1 is MNHNY, CDR2 SVGAGI (reference sequence). The CDR3 sequence is 14 residues long.